This entry lists 7 T cell receptor beta chains sequenced from one sample in a study of blood T cell repertoires in COVID-19. Only in-frame clones appear in the TCRdb table, and some are missing; sequencing was by immunoSEQ multiplex PCR. The sample lists fewer than 400,000 clones, approximately 87% occurring once. The sequencing sample was made of peripheral blood. These receptors came from a woman in her 30s with COVID-19, enrolled during active disease.

The genes are TRBV7-9 and TRBJ1-3, with D uncertain. CDR3 length equals 14 residues. Germline V gives CDR1 SEHNR, CDR2 FQNEAQ (reference sequence). The V gene lost 1 base and the J gene lost 4 bases, with 8 bases spanning the gap. The CDR3 sequence: CASSLVGRGNTIYF. CDR3 in DNA: TGTGCCAGCAGCTTAGTGGGCAGGGGAAACACCATATATTTT. The full variable domain, its missing parts supplied by reference TRBV7-9 and TRBJ1-3, is DTGVSQNPRHKITKRGQNVTFRCDPISEHNRLYWYRQTLGQGPEFLTYFQNEAQLEKSRLLSDRFSAERPKGSFSTLEIQRTEQGDSAMYLCASSLVGRGNTIYFGEGSWLTVV.

In DNA form, the CDR3 reads TGCAGCGTTGTTTGTATCACCGGGGAGCTGTTTTTT. Residues: CSVVCITGELFF. The gene calls are TRBV29-1 and TRBJ2-2; D gene unclear. CDR3 length: 12 amino acids. The V and J ends lost 4 bases and 4 bases respectively, with 7 bases between them. Looked up from germline, CDR1 is SQVTM and CDR2 is ANQGSEA.

The V gene is TRBV5-1, the J gene TRBJ2-7; 10 nucleotides line up with TRBD1. V shed 6 bases, J shed 6 bases, and the junction held 6 bases outside the gene matches. Looked up from germline, CDR1 is SGHRS and CDR2 is YFSETQ. There are 13 residues in the CDR3. This chain's CDR3 is CASTQRTGGEQYF. Here the CDR3 DNA reads TGCGCCAGCACCCAAAGGACAGGGGGCGAGCAGTACTTC.

The gene calls are TRBV19 and TRBJ1-5; TRBD1 agrees at 7 bases. The ends lost 5 bases at V and 0 bases at J; junction bases unmatched: 10. Germline V gene sequence: CDR1 LNHDA, CDR2 SQIVND (reference sequence). The CDR3 loop spans 17 amino acids. The CDR3 bases are TGTGCCAGTAGTCTCGCCGGGACAGCCCATAGCAATCAGCCCCAGCATTTT. This translates into CASSLAGTAHSNQPQHF.

The chain uses TRBV18 and TRBJ1-6; D gene ambiguous. Between the trimmed V and J ends, which lost 2 bases and 10 bases, there was a span of 12 bases. The CDR3 totals 14 residues. The germline gives CDR1 KGHSH, CDR2 LQKENI. DNA for the CDR3: TGTGCCAGCTCACCAACGGTTCCTAACTCACCCCTCCACTTT. Its protein product is CASSPTVPNSPLHF.

This CDR3 is CASSIPGTGNNQPQHF. The CDR3 region has the DNA TGTGCCAGTAGTATACCTGGGACAGGCAACAATCAGCCCCAGCATTTT. The gene calls are TRBV19 and TRBJ1-5; 8 bases line up with TRBD1. V was clipped by 2 bases and J by 3 bases; unmatched bases: 6. Germline V CDR1 and CDR2: LNHDA, SQIVND (reference sequence). The CDR3 spans 16 residues.

This rearrangement joins TRBV19 to TRBJ2-1; 11 bases map to TRBD1. Germline-derived CDR1 and CDR2 are LNHDA and SQIVND (reference sequence). Losses at the gene ends were 3 bases for V and 8 bases for J; bases not matched to a gene: 9. The CDR3 is 16 amino acids. CDR3: CASSMGQGGLGDEQFF. CDR3 nucleotide sequence: TGTGCCAGTAGTATGGGACAGGGGGGACTAGGCGATGAGCAGTTCTTC.